This TCR beta chain was observed in a study of cytomegalovirus exposure and HLA in healthy donors. Germline values: CDR1 SGHNT, CDR2 YYREEE (reference sequence). The CDR3 loop spans 13 amino acids. Trimming removed 6 bases from V and 1 base from J, with 10 bases in between. Primers for the PCR totalled 60 Vbeta and 13 Jbeta. Sequencing used immunoSEQ multiplex PCR; TCRdb keeps in-frame clones, though not all of them. In the table there are about 130,000 clones, approximately 82% of which are singletons. Study-wide results and limits: On later analysis, the bulk of CMV-associated TCR beta chains appeared to be HLA-restricted. Within the data, a cluster of highly shared sequence variants was likely a sequencing artifact. According to an earlier analysis, most TCR beta V segments yielded productive rearrangements about 87% or about 30% of the time.

With respect to this clone: Its cognate antigen is unknown.

Specimen: PBMCs. The chain joins TRBV5-4 to TRBJ1-1; D not certain. The sequence was collected from a man between 18 and 29 years old in good health and CMV-seropositive. The CDR3 protein is CASTLPPNTEAFF. DNA of the CDR3: TGTGCCAGCACCCTACCCCCGAACACTGAAGCTTTCTTT.